A single sample is the source of the 8 T cell receptor beta chains below, sequenced in a study of T cells in Graves' hyperthyroidism and ophthalmopathy. TCR beta CDR3 sequences were amplified from RNA transcripts. RT-PCR in the first round (using the HTBI primer set) targeted the TCR CDR3. TCRdb re-derived calls from the multiplex PCR reads in MiXCR, one entry per CDR3 protein. The repertoire includes around 600,000 distinct CDR3 sequences, more than 15% of them detected once, and more than 3% sits in the top ten. Specimen: blood. Receptors were obtained from a woman between 40 and 50 years old with Graves' ophthalmopathy.

This clonotype has more than one count but fewer than ten. The V gene is TRBV20-1, the J gene TRBJ2-7, with a weak D call TRBD1 (6 bases). V lost 6 bases and J 5 bases, leaving 17 bases between the germline ends. Germline V gene sequence: CDR1 DFQATT, CDR2 SNEGSKA (reference sequence). The CDR3 spans 13 residues. In DNA form, the CDR3 reads TGCAGTGCGCCTCGACAGGTTTTCAACGAGCAGTACTTC. Translation: CSAPRQVFNEQYF.

CDR3 protein: CASSHGTGYPSYEQYF. The CDR3 region has the DNA TGTGCCAGCAGTCACGGAACAGGGTACCCCTCCTACGAGCAGTACTTC. The rearrangement links TRBV27 to TRBJ2-7; D might be TRBD1 (6 bases). V lost 5 bases, J lost 0 bases, and 17 bases lay in between. CDR1 is MNHEY and CDR2 is SMNVEV in the germline V gene (reference sequence). This CDR3 is built from 16 residues.

This chain uses TRBV5-6 with TRBJ1-4; the match to TRBD1 covers 7 bases. Germline trimming cut 0 bases from V and 7 bases from J; bases unmatched to any gene: 6. The CDR3 consists of 15 residues. Germline V gene sequence: CDR1 SGHDT, CDR2 YYEEEE. The CDR3 protein is CASSLVSGGGEKLFF. The CDR3, as DNA: TGTGCCAGCAGCTTGGTCTCAGGGGGAGGTGAAAAACTGTTTTTT. Supplemented by reference TRBV5-6 and TRBJ1-4, the full variable domain reads DAGVTQSPTHLIKTRGQQVTLRCSPKSGHDTVSWYQQALGQGPQFIFQYYEEEERQRGNFPDRFSGHQFPNYSSELNVNALLLGDSALYLCASSLVSGGGEKLFFGSGTQLSVL.

The J gene is TRBJ2-7, the V gene TRBV2; 10 positions match TRBD2. Germline CDR1 reads SNHLY; CDR2 reads FYNNEI. J gave up 2 bases and V 5 bases, and 9 bases lay outside the gene matches. The CDR3 extends over 16 amino acids. The CDR3 here is CASSLSCSGRTYEQYF. The CDR3 DNA is TGTGCCAGCAGTCTTTCATGTAGCGGGAGGACCTACGAGCAGTACTTC.

This clonotype was counted ten times or more. This chain connects TRBV5-1 to TRBJ2-7; TRBD1 might be the D (5 bases). V was clipped by 0 bases and J by 2 bases, with 12 bases between them. Germline assignment: CDR1 SGHRS and CDR2 YFSETQ. The CDR3 runs 15 residues. CDR3 nucleotides: TGCGCCAGCAGCTTGGCCCCCGCAGGGACCTACGAGCAGTACTTC. Translation gives CASSLAPAGTYEQYF. Full variable domain (missing parts from reference TRBV5-1 and TRBJ2-7): KAGVTQTPRYLIKTRGQQVTLSCSPISGHRSVSWYQQTPGQGLQFLFEYFSETQRNKGNFPGRFSGRQFSNSRSEMNVSTLELGDSALYLCASSLAPAGTYEQYFGPGTRLTVT.

There are many counts of this clonotype. The chain uses TRBV7-9 and TRBJ2-1; D not certain. In germline, CDR1 is SEHNR, CDR2 FQNEAQ (reference sequence). This CDR3 region has 13 residues. V was clipped by 2 bases and J by 5 bases, with 7 bases between them. The CDR3 nucleotides are TGTGCCAGCAGCTTACAGACGGACAATGAGCAGTTCTTC. Its translation is CASSLQTDNEQFF.

This clonotype was recorded many times. The chain is built from TRBV3-1 and TRBJ1-1, with D unclear. Trimming cost V 3 bases and J 6 bases, with 14 bases left between them. CDR1 and CDR2 (germline): LGHDT, YNNKEL (reference sequence). This CDR3 contains 14 residues. The CDR3 is CASSQAAGGAEAFF. The CDR3 region has the DNA TGTGCCAGCAGCCAGGCCGCGGGTGGAGCTGAAGCTTTCTTT.

The rearrangement uses TRBV12-3 or TRBV12-4 and TRBJ1-4; D remains unclear. There are 14 residues in the CDR3. V was trimmed by 6 bases and J by 5 bases, leaving 13 bases between them. This CDR3 is CASRETTGNEKLFF. CDR3 DNA sequence: TGTGCCAGCAGGGAGACTACGGGGAATGAAAAACTGTTTTTT.